The 3 T cell receptor beta chains presented below share a single source sample, sequenced in a study of blood T cell repertoires in COVID-19. Repertoires were generated with immunoSEQ multiplex PCR, while TCRdb's copy carries only in-frame clones and drops some. The sample lists over 120,000 clones, about 89% seen once, with under 3% in the top ten. What was sequenced was peripheral blood. These receptors were taken from a man aged 60 to 69 with active or convalescent COVID-19.

The gene calls are TRBV12-3 or TRBV12-4 and TRBJ2-7, with 10 bases identical to TRBD1. The V segment lost 6 bases and the J segment 6 bases; nucleotides outside the gene matches: 5. The CDR3 consists of 13 residues. CDR3 bases: TGTGCCAGCAGCCGGGACAGGGGTAGCGAGCAGTACTTC. Its translation is CASSRDRGSEQYF.

The J gene is TRBJ2-7, the V gene TRBV7-2, with D maybe TRBD2 (5 bases). Trimming pared 4 bases from V and 6 bases from J, leaving 22 bases between. Germline loops: CDR1 SGHTA, CDR2 FQGNSA. CDR3 length equals 16 residues. This CDR3 reads CASSYITNSGRGEQYF. CDR3 DNA: TGTGCCAGCAGCTACATCACAAACAGCGGCCGGGGCGAGCAGTACTTC.

The chain combines TRBV2 with TRBJ1-4; D call uncertain. The CDR3 consists of 13 residues. With 6 bases removed from V and 3 bases from J, the gap between germline ends came to 8 bases. The V gene's germline CDR1 is SNHLY and CDR2 FYNNEI. CDR3 nucleotides: TGTGCCAGCAGGACTATTCCTAATGAAAAACTGTTTTTT. Protein product: CASRTIPNEKLFF.